The 8 T cell receptor beta chains listed next were all sequenced from one sample in a study of T-cell reconstitution after alpha-beta-depleted transplantation in children. During its preparation, the TCRbeta library received unique molecular identifiers. TCRdb processed the PCR reads anew with MiXCR; each CDR3 protein has one entry. The table includes approximately 200,000 distinct CDR3 sequences, roughly 15% detected once. The specimen comprised PBMCs from the stem cell graft donor, sampled from the stem cell graft. The receptor source for this set is a human donor who donated a stem cell graft to a child with acute lymphoblastic leukemia.

This clonotype was recorded at least ten times. V and J are TRBV5-1 and TRBJ2-1, with 8 bases that match TRBD2. In germline, CDR1 is SGHRS, CDR2 YFSETQ. Trimming took 0 bases from V and 5 from J; bases not matched to a gene: 4. This CDR3 is 15 amino acids long. CDR3 DNA sequence: TGCGCCAGCAGCTTGGCGGGAGGGCGGGACAATGAGCAGTTCTTC. Translating gives CASSLAGGRDNEQFF.

Ten or more counts support this clonotype. The chain combines TRBV11-2 with TRBJ2-3, with TRBD2 as a possible D gene (7 bases). Germline CDR1 SGHAT, CDR2 FQNNGV. This CDR3 region has 14 residues. V shed 0 bases and J shed 9 bases, with 13 bases lying between them. The CDR3 nucleotides read TGTGCCAGCAGCTTAGATCTGAGGGGGGGGACGCAGTATTTT. The encoded protein is CASSLDLRGGTQYF.

This clonotype was counted at least ten times. The rearrangement links TRBV20-1 to TRBJ2-3; 8 bases are a match to TRBD1. Germline V gives CDR1 DFQATT, CDR2 SNEGSKA (reference sequence). The CDR3 is 15 residues long. The J segment lost 0 bases and the V segment lost 3 bases, leaving 5 bases of the junction unmatched. CDR3 sequence (DNA): TGCAGTGCTAGCATGGGACAGGCTAGCACAGATACGCAGTATTTT. It translates to CSASMGQASTDTQYF.

This clonotype was counted only a few times. The rearrangement links TRBV29-1 to TRBJ2-1, with D maybe TRBD1 (5 bases). The CDR3 loop spans 13 amino acids. V was clipped by 2 bases and J by 7 bases, with 12 bases between them. Looked up from germline, CDR1 is SQVTM and CDR2 is ANQGSEA. The CDR3 loop reads CSVEFPRDNEQFF. In nucleotides, the CDR3 is TGCAGCGTTGAATTCCCCAGGGATAATGAGCAGTTCTTC.

V gene TRBV7-8 combines with J gene TRBJ1-1, with a weak D call TRBD1 (5 bases). The CDR3 runs to 16 residues. V gave up 5 bases and J gave up 4 bases, with 20 bases separating them. Germline assignment: CDR1 SGHVS and CDR2 FQNEAQ. CDR3 amino acids: CASSPRLGGGGTEAFF. CDR3 coding DNA: TGTGCCAGCAGCCCACGTCTGGGGGGGGGTGGCACTGAAGCTTTCTTT.

The rearrangement uses TRBV12-3 or TRBV12-4 and TRBJ2-2; 9 nucleotides agree with TRBD1. The trim removed 8 bases at V and 4 bases at J, leaving 11 bases unmatched. The CDR3 spans 16 residues. The CDR3 sequence is CASGPAGTGSTGELFF. CDR3 DNA sequence: TGTGCCAGCGGCCCTGCCGGGACAGGGAGCACCGGGGAGCTGTTTTTT.

This chain connects TRBV6-1 to TRBJ2-4; D possibly corresponds to TRBD1 (6 bases). The CDR3 consists of 15 residues. With 5 bases removed from V and 11 bases from J, the gap between germline ends came to 22 bases. From germline, CDR1 is MNHNS and CDR2 SASEGT. The CDR3 loop is CASSRDTGNGRVQYF. The CDR3 DNA follows: TGTGCCAGCAGTCGGGACACCGGTAATGGGCGCGTTCAGTACTTC.

This clonotype occurred many times. Here the CDR3 DNA reads TGTGCCAGCTGGGACAGGGGGTGGCGGCCCGTCACCGGGGAGCTGTTTTTT. This gives the protein CASWDRGWRPVTGELFF. The chain combines TRBV12-3 or TRBV12-4 with TRBJ2-2; 11 bases agree with TRBD1. There are 17 residues in the CDR3. The ends lost 8 bases at V and 4 bases at J; junction bases unmatched: 12.